The 23 T cell receptor beta chains in this list originate from one sample, sequenced in a study of T cell responses to AZD1222 COVID-19 vaccine (dated by TCRdb to the early 2020s). The time point label, as the study defines it: baseline before first vaccination. Libraries came from the immunoSEQ multiplex PCR assay. This immuneACCESS table, as held by TCRdb, lists in-frame sequences with V and J called but not all clones. Of the missing ones, under half trace to an unresolved V gene in checked studies; the others have no known cause. Recorded for this sample are roughly 120,000 clones; 85% to 90% of them occurred a single time. The top ten hold roughly 4.5% of the sample. The material sequenced was peripheral blood, taken on day 0 of AZD1222 vaccination. These TCRs come from an adult in good health.

This clone was counted only a few times. J is TRBJ2-7 and V is TRBV6-1; D is perhaps TRBD1 (8 bases). This CDR3 is built from 14 residues. V lost 3 bases and J 3 bases, leaving 12 bases between the germline ends. CDR1 is MNHNS, CDR2 SASEGT, per germline. CDR3 in amino acids: CASSEYRGGYEQYF. The CDR3 nucleotides read TGTGCCAGCAGTGAGTACAGGGGGGGCTACGAGCAGTACTTC.

CDR3 sequence reads: CASSLLGGGNQPQHF. The CDR3 nucleotides read TGTGCCAGCAGCTTACTAGGGGGAGGGAATCAGCCCCAGCATTTT. This chain joins TRBV5-6 and TRBJ1-5, with D possibly TRBD1 on 6 matching bases. The CDR3 is 15 amino acids. CDR1 is SGHDT and CDR2 is YYEEEE in the germline V gene. V dropped 2 bases and J dropped 4 bases, with 13 bases sitting between them.

J is TRBJ2-7 and V is TRBV6-5, with 9 bases lining up with TRBD1. The CDR3 totals 14 residues. V lost 6 bases and J lost 4; bases outside the gene matches: 7. The germline V gene encodes CDR1 MNHEY and CDR2 SVGAGI. CDR3 region: CASSKQGALYEQYF. CDR3 DNA sequence: TGTGCCAGCAGCAAACAGGGGGCGCTGTACGAGCAGTACTTC.

CDR3 DNA: TGTGCCAGCAGTTACTCAGGGGGCGGGGAGCTGTTTTTT. Encoded protein: CASSYSGGGELFF. V usage is TRBV28 and J usage is TRBJ2-2; 7 positions agree with TRBD1. The CDR3 contains 13 residues. V lost 4 bases to trimming and J lost 7 bases; unmatched junction nucleotides: 3. Germline V gene lookup returns CDR1 MDHEN and CDR2 SYDVKM.

The chain employs TRBV6-5 and TRBJ1-6, with D maybe TRBD1 (5 bases). The V end was cut by 4 bases, the J end by 2 bases, with 9 bases between. From germline, CDR1 is MNHEY and CDR2 SVGAGI. The CDR3 loop spans 15 amino acids. Written as DNA, the CDR3 is TGTGCCAGCAGTTTAGGGGTCCCCTATAATTCACCCCTCCACTTT. This encodes CASSLGVPYNSPLHF.

This clone was counted a single time. The rearrangement uses TRBV29-1 and TRBJ1-3; a weak D match, TRBD1 (5 bases). The germline V and J ends were trimmed by 4 bases and 2 bases, with 12 bases remaining between them. Germline assignment: CDR1 SQVTM and CDR2 ANQGSEA. The CDR3 covers 14 residues. The CDR3 DNA sequence: TGCAGCGTTGCAAGGGACTCAACTGGAAACACCATATATTTT. Translating it yields CSVARDSTGNTIYF.

The rearrangement uses TRBV4-1 and TRBJ1-2; 8 bases are a match to TRBD1. The CDR3 is made up of 19 amino acids. V dropped 3 bases and J dropped 1; count of bases not matched to a gene: 16. Germline CDR1 reads MGHRA; CDR2 reads YSYEKL. CDR3 region: CASSHIRQRDRNNNYGYTF. For the CDR3, the DNA is TGCGCCAGCAGCCACATACGTCAGAGGGACAGGAATAATAACTATGGCTACACCTTC.

The genes are TRBV19 and TRBJ1-4; 7 bases agree with TRBD1. Germline V gives CDR1 LNHDA, CDR2 SQIVND (reference sequence). J was trimmed by 4 bases and V by 7 bases; bases with no gene match: 12. This CDR3 is 16 amino acids long. CDR3 sequence: CASKNKPGQFNEKLFF. The CDR3 coding sequence is TGTGCCAGTAAGAACAAACCGGGACAGTTTAATGAAAAACTGTTTTTT.

This chain connects TRBV10-3 to TRBJ2-1, with 9 positions matching TRBD2. V shed 2 bases and J 8 bases; nucleotides not matched to a gene: 7. The CDR3 loop spans 15 amino acids. CDR1 and CDR2 from the germline V gene are ENHRY and SYGVKD. The CDR3 DNA sequence: TGTGCCATCAGTGAGGGCCTAGCGGGGTCGTATGAGCAGTTCTTC. Translated, it gives CAISEGLAGSYEQFF.

The chain is built from TRBV29-1 and TRBJ1-3; D unresolved. Germline values: CDR1 SQVTM, CDR2 ANQGSEA. The CDR3 covers 17 residues. Trimming cost V 2 bases and J 0 bases, with 17 bases left between them. The CDR3 here is CSVETGPSRSSGNTIYF. Here the CDR3 DNA reads TGCAGCGTTGAAACTGGGCCTTCCCGGAGCTCTGGAAACACCATATATTTT.

This chain links TRBV5-4 with TRBJ2-7; D is possibly TRBD1 (6 bases). Trimming took off 7 bases at V and 6 bases at J, with 11 bases between the two ends. This CDR3 has 11 amino acids. CDR1 and CDR2 (germline): SGHNT, YYREEE (reference sequence). The CDR3 DNA follows: TGTGCCAGCGGATACAGGGCCGAGCAGTACTTC. It is translated as CASGYRAEQYF.

The chain couples TRBV2 to TRBJ1-5, with TRBD1 matching 10 bases. This CDR3 is 16 amino acids long. J lost 1 base, V lost 4 bases, and 4 bases had no gene match. Germline V gene lookup returns CDR1 SNHLY and CDR2 FYNNEI. The CDR3 loop reads CASSGRDRGSNQPQHF. The DNA of the CDR3 is TGTGCCAGCAGTGGAAGGGACAGGGGAAGCAATCAGCCCCAGCATTTT.

The chain joins TRBV30 to TRBJ2-1, with 8 bases fitting TRBD2. The junction had 4 bases not matched to a gene; V was cut back by 6 bases and J by 3 bases. The CDR3 runs 13 residues. Looked up from germline, CDR1 is GTSNPN and CDR2 is SVGIG (reference sequence). CDR3 sequence: CACSSGSYNEQFF. The CDR3 coding sequence is TGTGCCTGTTCGAGCGGGAGCTACAATGAGCAGTTCTTC.

The chain is built from TRBV10-1 and TRBJ2-5; 7 bases fit TRBD2. Per germline, CDR1 WNHNN and CDR2 SYGVQD (reference sequence). This CDR3 contains 14 residues. Losses at the gene ends were 2 bases for V and 5 bases for J; bases not matched to a gene: 5. CDR3 region: CASSESLGGETQYF. In DNA, the CDR3 is TGCGCCAGCAGTGAGAGTCTCGGGGGGGAGACCCAGTACTTC.

V and J are TRBV2 and TRBJ2-2; TRBD2 aligns across 10 bases. Germline-derived CDR1 and CDR2 are SNHLY and FYNNEI. The V gene end was trimmed by 6 bases and the J gene end by 4 bases; junction bases not matched to a gene: 5. The CDR3 has 15 residues. The CDR3 protein is CASRQQRGGTGELFF. The CDR3, as DNA: TGTGCCAGCAGACAACAGCGGGGGGGCACCGGGGAGCTGTTTTTT.

This clone was observed once. V and J are TRBV5-8 and TRBJ1-1, with a weak D call TRBD1 (6 bases). This CDR3 contains 13 residues. The germline V gene encodes CDR1 SGHTS and CDR2 YDEGEE. The germline V and J ends were trimmed by 4 bases and 4 bases, with 11 bases remaining between them. CDR3 loop: CASSPGGRTEAFF. As DNA, the CDR3 is TGTGCCAGCAGCCCCGGGGGGCGCACTGAAGCTTTCTTT.

The V call is TRBV27, the J call TRBJ1-3; a weak D match, TRBD1 (5 bases). Germline V lookup: CDR1 MNHEY, CDR2 SMNVEV (reference sequence). V lost 10 bases to trimming and J lost 3 bases, with 16 bases between them. The CDR3 runs 14 residues. CDR3 region: CATSPLGDGNTIYF. Written as DNA, the CDR3 is TGTGCCACTTCCCCCTTGGGGGATGGAAACACCATATATTTT.

The chain combines TRBV6-5 with TRBJ2-1; D unresolved. The CDR3 covers 13 residues. With 4 bases removed from V and 4 bases from J, the gap between germline ends came to 8 bases. Germline V lookup: CDR1 MNHEY, CDR2 SVGAGI. This CDR3 is CASSFLAYNEQFF. CDR3 in DNA: TGTGCCAGCAGTTTTTTAGCATACAATGAGCAGTTCTTC.

The chain carries TRBV19 and TRBJ1-1; 7 positions agree with TRBD1. CDR3 size: 14 residues. V was clipped by 5 bases and J by 4 bases; unmatched bases: 7. The germline gives CDR1 LNHDA, CDR2 SQIVND (reference sequence). DNA of the CDR3: TGTGCCAGTAGTGCCGACAGGGTTAGCACTGAAGCTTTCTTT. This translates into CASSADRVSTEAFF.

This clone was observed a handful of times. The genes are TRBV9 and TRBJ2-3, with 11 nucleotides matching TRBD2. The CDR3 is made up of 19 amino acids. V trimming: 0 bases; J trimming: 5 bases; junction bases outside the gene matches: 14. CDR1 is SGDLS and CDR2 is YYNGEE in the germline V gene. As DNA, the CDR3 is TGTGCCAGCAGCGTAGGAGGGCGACTAGCGGGAACCCCTGGAGATACGCAGTATTTT. Amino acids: CASSVGGRLAGTPGDTQYF.

The chain couples TRBV30 to TRBJ1-2; the D gene is possibly TRBD1 (5 bases). This CDR3 has 16 amino acids. Trimming cost V 4 bases and J 4 bases, with 22 bases left between them. Per the germline V gene, CDR1 is GTSNPN and CDR2 is SVGIG (reference sequence). The CDR3, as DNA: TGTGCCTGGAAAAGGGGCCGGCTTCAGGGAGGCTATGGCTACACCTTC. Translation gives CAWKRGRLQGGYGYTF. Full variable domain (remainder filled in from reference TRBV30 and TRBJ1-2): SQTIHQWPATLVQPVGSPLSLECTVEGTSNPNLYWYRQAAGRGLQLLFYSVGIGQISSEVPQNLSASRPQDRQFILSSKKLLLSDSGFYLCAWKRGRLQGGYGYTFGSGTRLTVV.

This clone was counted once. J is TRBJ2-7 and V is TRBV9; 11 nucleotides match TRBD2. The CDR3 has 16 amino acids. Germline V gene lookup returns CDR1 SGDLS and CDR2 YYNGEE. V shed 4 bases, J shed 0 bases, and the junction held 6 bases outside the gene matches. The CDR3 loop reads CASSLGLADYSYEQYF. The CDR3 coding sequence is TGTGCCAGCAGCTTGGGACTAGCGGACTACTCCTACGAGCAGTACTTC.

This rearrangement joins TRBV27 to TRBJ1-5, with TRBD1 matching 10 bases. Germline V gives CDR1 MNHEY, CDR2 SMNVEV (reference sequence). J gave up 3 bases and V 5 bases, and 4 bases lay outside the gene matches. The CDR3 spans 15 residues. The CDR3 sequence: CASSKDRGINQPQHF. CDR3 nucleotide sequence: TGTGCCAGCAGTAAGGACAGGGGGATCAATCAGCCCCAGCATTTT.